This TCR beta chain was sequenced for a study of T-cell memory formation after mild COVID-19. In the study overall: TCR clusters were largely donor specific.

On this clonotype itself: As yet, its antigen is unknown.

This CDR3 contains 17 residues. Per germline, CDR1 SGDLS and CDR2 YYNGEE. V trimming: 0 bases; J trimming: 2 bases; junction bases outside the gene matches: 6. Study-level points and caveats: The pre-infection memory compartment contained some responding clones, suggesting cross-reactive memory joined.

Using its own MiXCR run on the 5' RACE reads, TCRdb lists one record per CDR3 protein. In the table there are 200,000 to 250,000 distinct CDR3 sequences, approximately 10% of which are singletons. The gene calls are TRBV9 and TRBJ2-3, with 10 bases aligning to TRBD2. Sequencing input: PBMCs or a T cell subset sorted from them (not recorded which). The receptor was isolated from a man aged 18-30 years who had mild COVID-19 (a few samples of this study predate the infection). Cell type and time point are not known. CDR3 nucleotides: TGTGCCAGCAGCGTAGAGGCTAGCGGGGGATACACAGATACGCAGTATTTT. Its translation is CASSVEASGGYTDTQYF.